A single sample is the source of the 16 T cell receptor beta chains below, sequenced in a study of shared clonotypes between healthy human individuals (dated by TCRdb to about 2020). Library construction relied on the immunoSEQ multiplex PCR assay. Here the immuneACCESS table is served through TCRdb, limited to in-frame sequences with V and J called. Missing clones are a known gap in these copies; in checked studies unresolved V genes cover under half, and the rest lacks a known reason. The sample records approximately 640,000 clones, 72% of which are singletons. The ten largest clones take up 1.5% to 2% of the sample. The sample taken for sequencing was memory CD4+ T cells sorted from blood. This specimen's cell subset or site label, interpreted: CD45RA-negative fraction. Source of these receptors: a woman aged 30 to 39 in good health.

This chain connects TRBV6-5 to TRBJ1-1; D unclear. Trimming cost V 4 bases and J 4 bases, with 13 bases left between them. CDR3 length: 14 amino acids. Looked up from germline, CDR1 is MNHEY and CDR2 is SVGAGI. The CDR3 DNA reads TGTGCCAGCAGTTTCGCCAGTAGGGCCACTGAAGCTTTCTTT. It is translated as CASSFASRATEAFF.

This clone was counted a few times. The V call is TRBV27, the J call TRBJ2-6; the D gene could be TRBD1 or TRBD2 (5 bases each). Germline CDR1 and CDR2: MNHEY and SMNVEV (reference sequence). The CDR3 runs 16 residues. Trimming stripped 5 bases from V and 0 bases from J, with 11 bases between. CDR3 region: CASSPRGASGANVLTF. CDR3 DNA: TGTGCCAGCAGTCCTCGAGGGGCCTCTGGGGCCAACGTCCTGACTTTC.

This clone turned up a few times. The CDR3 nucleotides are TGTGCCAGCAGTGAATCGACTAGTACCCACGAGCAGTACTTC. Residues: CASSESTSTHEQYF. The chain couples TRBV25-1 to TRBJ2-7; tentative D call: TRBD2 (6 bases). Germline V CDR1 and CDR2: MGHDK, SYGVNS. Trimming took 1 base from V and 5 from J, leaving 12 bases between them. CDR3 length: 14 residues.

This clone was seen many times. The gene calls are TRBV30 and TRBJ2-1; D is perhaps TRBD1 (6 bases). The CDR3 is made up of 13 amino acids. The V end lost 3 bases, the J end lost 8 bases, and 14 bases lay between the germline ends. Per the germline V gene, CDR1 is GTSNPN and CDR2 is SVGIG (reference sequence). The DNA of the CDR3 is TGTGCCTGGAGAGCCGGGACATCCCATGAGCAGTTCTTC. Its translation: CAWRAGTSHEQFF.

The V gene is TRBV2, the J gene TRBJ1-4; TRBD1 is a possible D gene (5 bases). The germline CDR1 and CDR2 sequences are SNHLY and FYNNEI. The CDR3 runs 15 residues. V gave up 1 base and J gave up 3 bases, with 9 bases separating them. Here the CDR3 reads CASSEVAGPNEKLFF. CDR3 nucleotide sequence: TGTGCCAGCAGTGAAGTTGCGGGGCCTAATGAAAAACTGTTTTTT.

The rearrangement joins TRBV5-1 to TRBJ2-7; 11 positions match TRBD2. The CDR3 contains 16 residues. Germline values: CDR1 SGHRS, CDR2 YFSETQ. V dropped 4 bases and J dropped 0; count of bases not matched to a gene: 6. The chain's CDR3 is CASSELAGESSYEQYF. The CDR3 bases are TGCGCCAGCAGCGAACTAGCGGGAGAATCCTCCTACGAGCAGTACTTC.

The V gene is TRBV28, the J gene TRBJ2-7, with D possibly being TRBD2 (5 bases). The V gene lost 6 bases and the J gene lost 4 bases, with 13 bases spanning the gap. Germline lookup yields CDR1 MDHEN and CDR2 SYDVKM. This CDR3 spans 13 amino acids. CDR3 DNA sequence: TGTGCCAGCAGGGAGCGGACGGTATACGAGCAGTACTTC. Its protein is CASRERTVYEQYF.

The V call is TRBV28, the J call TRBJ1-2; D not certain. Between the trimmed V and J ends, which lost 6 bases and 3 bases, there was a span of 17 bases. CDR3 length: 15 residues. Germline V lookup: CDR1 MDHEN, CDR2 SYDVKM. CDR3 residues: CASSPFSISDYGYTF. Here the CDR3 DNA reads TGTGCCAGCAGCCCCTTCTCGATAAGTGACTATGGCTACACCTTC.

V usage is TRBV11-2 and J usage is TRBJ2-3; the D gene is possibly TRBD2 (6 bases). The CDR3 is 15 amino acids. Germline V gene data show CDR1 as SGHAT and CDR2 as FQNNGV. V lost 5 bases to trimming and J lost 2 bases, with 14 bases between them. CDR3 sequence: CASSPIRDFTDTQYF. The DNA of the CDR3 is TGTGCCAGCAGCCCCATACGGGACTTCACAGATACGCAGTATTTT.

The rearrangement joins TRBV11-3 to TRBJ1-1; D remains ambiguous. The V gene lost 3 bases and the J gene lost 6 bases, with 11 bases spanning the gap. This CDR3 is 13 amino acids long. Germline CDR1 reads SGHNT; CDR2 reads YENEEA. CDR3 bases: TGTGCCAGCAGCTTTGGGGAGGAGGCTGAAGCTTTCTTT. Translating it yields CASSFGEEAEAFF.

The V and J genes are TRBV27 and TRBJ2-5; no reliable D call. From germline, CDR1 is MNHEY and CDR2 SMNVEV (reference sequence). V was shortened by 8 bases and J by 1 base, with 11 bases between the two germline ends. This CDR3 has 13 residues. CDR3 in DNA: TGTGCCAGCCGTGCCTCGCTCCAAGAGACCCAGTACTTC. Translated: CASRASLQETQYF.

The CDR3 DNA is TGTGCCAGCAGTTCCACAGGTTTGGGTCAGCCCCAGCATTTT. Translated: CASSSTGLGQPQHF. The gene calls are TRBV27 and TRBJ1-5; D is possibly TRBD1 (5 bases). V lost 4 bases to trimming and J lost 6 bases, with 13 bases between them. There are 14 residues in the CDR3. Looked up from germline, CDR1 is MNHEY and CDR2 is SMNVEV (reference sequence).

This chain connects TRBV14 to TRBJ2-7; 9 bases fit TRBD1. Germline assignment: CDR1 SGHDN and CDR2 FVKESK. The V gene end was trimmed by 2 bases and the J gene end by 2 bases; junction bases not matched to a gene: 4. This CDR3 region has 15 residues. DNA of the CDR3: TGTGCCAGCAGCCAACGTCGGACAGGGGCCTACGAGCAGTACTTC. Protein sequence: CASSQRRTGAYEQYF.

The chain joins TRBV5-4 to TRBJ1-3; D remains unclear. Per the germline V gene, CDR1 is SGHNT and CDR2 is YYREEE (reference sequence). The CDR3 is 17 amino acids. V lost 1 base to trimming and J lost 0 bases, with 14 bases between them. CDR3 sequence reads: CASSLNGPLFSGNTIYF. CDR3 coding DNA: TGTGCCAGCAGCTTGAATGGACCCTTGTTCTCTGGAAACACCATATATTTT.

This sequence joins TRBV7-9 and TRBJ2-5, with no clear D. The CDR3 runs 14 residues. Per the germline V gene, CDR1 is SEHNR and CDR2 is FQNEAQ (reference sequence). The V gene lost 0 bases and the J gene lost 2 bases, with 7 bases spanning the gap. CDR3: CASSLALNQETQYF. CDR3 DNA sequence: TGTGCCAGCAGCTTAGCGTTAAATCAAGAGACCCAGTACTTC.

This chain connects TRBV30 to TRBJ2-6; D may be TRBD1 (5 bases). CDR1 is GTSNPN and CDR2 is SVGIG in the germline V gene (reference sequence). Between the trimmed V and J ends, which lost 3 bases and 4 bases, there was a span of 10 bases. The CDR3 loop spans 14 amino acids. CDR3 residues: CAWSPGSGANVLTF. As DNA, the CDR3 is TGTGCCTGGAGCCCAGGGTCAGGGGCCAACGTCCTGACTTTC.